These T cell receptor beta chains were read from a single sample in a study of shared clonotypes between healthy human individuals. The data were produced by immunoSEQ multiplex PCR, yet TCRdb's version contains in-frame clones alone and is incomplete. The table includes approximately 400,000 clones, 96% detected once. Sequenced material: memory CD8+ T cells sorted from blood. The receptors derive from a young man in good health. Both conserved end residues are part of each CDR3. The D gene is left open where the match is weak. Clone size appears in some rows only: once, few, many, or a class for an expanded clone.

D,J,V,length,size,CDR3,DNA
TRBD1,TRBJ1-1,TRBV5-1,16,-,CASSPSLTGMNTEAFF,TGCGCCAGCAGCCCCTCTTTGACAGGGATGAACACTGAAGCTTTTTTT
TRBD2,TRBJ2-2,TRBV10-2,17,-,CASKLGLAGKNTGELFF,TGCGCCAGCAAGTTGGGACTAGCGGGAAAGAACACCGGGGAGCTGTTTTTT
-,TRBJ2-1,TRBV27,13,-,CASSPPLAYEQFF,TGTGCCAGCAGCCCCCCACTAGCCTATGAGCAGTTCTTC
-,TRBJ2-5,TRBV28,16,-,CASSLGVRKYQETQYF,TGTGCCAGCAGTCTTGGGGTCAGAAAGTACCAAGAGACCCAGTACTTC
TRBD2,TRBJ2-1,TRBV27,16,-,CASSSPSGRPYNEQFF,TGTGCCAGCAGTTCACCTAGCGGGAGGCCCTACAATGAGCAGTTCTTC
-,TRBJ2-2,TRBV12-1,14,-,CASSFVLGNGELFF,TGTGCCAGCAGCTTTGTACTAGGCAACGGGGAGCTGTTTTTT
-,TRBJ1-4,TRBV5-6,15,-,CASSLVVDDNEKLFF,TGTGCCAGCAGCTTGGTGGTCGACGACAATGAAAAACTGTTTTTT
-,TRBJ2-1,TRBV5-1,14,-,CASSLGLQYNEQFF,TGCGCCAGCAGCTTGGGACTCCAATACAATGAGCAGTTCTTC
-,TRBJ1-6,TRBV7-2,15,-,CASSTGSSYNSPLHF,TGTGCCAGCAGCACCGGTAGCTCCTATAATTCACCCCTCCACTTT
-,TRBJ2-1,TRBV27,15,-,CASSRTSTFNYEQFF,TGTGCCAGCAGCCGAACTAGTACGTTTAACTATGAGCAGTTCTTC
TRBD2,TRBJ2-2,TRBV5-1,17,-,CASSLDPRGVGTGELFF,TGCGCCAGCAGCTTGGATCCCCGGGGGGTGGGAACCGGGGAGCTGTTTTTT
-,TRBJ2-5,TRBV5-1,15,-,CASSLVGDNQETQYF,TGCGCCAGCAGCTTGGTAGGGGACAACCAAGAGACCCAGTACTTC
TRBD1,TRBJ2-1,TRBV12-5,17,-,CASGTYPTGGPPNEQFF,TGTGCTAGTGGTACCTACCCGACAGGGGGCCCCCCAAATGAGCAGTTCTTC
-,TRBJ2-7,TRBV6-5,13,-,CASRQGPPYEQYF,TGTGCCAGCAGGCAAGGCCCCCCCTACGAGCAGTACTTC
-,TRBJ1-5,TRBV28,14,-,CASSLFRENQPQHF,TGTGCCAGCAGTTTATTTCGCGAGAATCAGCCCCAGCATTTT
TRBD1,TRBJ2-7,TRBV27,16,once,CASSLGRQGVSYEQYF,TGTGCCAGCAGTTTGGGTCGACAGGGGGTCTCCTACGAGCAGTACTTC
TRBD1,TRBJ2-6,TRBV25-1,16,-,CASRGTGRSGANVLTF,TGTGCCAGCCGCGGGACAGGTCGCTCTGGGGCCAACGTCCTGACTTTC
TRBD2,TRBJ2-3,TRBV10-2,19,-,CASSELTGLAGVVTDTQYF,TGCGCCAGCAGTGAGTTAACGGGACTAGCGGGAGTGGTCACAGATACGCAGTATTTT
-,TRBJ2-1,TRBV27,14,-,CASGYWGAYNEQFF,TGTGCCAGCGGGTACTGGGGCGCATACAATGAGCAGTTCTTC
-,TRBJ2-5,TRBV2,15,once,CASRAFRGGQETQYF,TGTGCCAGCAGGGCATTCAGGGGGGGGCAAGAGACCCAGTACTTC